This note documents a single TCR beta chain sequence. In the original analysis: Amplification from reference gene primers served as the basis for estimated nucleated cell counts. TCRdb's table, derived via immunoSEQ multiplex PCR, lists solely in-frame clones and lacks some. V, J and clone size were drawn from that table, and D and trimming were deduced from the DNA. The top ten clones hold 8.6% of a sample with approximately 150,000 clones, approximately 90% of them seen once. The germline V gene has CDR1 SGHVS and CDR2 FQNEAQ. V lost 5 bases to trimming and J lost 5 bases, with 15 bases between them. This CDR3 has 15 amino acids. This specimen belongs to a study of blood T cell repertoires in COVID-19. Turning to the study itself: Researchers got acute and convalescent COVID-19 samples from the United States, Italy and Spain. T cells, B-cell-depleted T cells, or PBMCs provided the cDNA or gDNA that served as material.

The sequence came from a woman aged 45-59 years with active or convalescent COVID-19. Sequencing was done on a sample of peripheral blood. The chain joins TRBV7-8 to TRBJ1-4; D is undetermined. CDR3 DNA: TGTGCCAGCAGCCTAGGCGGGATACAGAATGAAAAACTGTTTTTT. Amino acids: CASSLGGIQNEKLFF.